This TCR beta chain was profiled in a study of T cell responses to AZD1222 COVID-19 vaccine. Study in general: Second-dose schedules of about 4 or about 12 weeks were combined. Study findings and constraints: Sampled repertoires all dated from after the peak T cell response. The donor cohort was predominantly white British with a female majority, and clonal diversity may have been underestimated. Only a handful of AZD1222 recipients tested seropositive at baseline.

This clone was counted a few times. The antigen is not known. Only in-frame clones appear in the TCRdb table, and some are missing; sequencing was by immunoSEQ multiplex PCR. In the table there are tens of thousands of clones, 80% to 90% of which are singletons. The CDR3 has 17 amino acids. Trimming took 0 bases from V and 0 from J, leaving 9 bases between them. Germline CDR1 and CDR2: SGHAT and FQNNGV. This TCR was recovered from an adult in good health. This sequence joins TRBV11-2 and TRBJ2-6; D gene unclear. The source material was peripheral blood, sampled on day 0 of AZD1222 vaccination. The DNA of the CDR3 is TGTGCCAGCAGCTTAGATCTACAACACTCTGGGGCCAACGTCCTGACTTTC. Protein: CASSLDLQHSGANVLTF.